Below, one T cell receptor beta chain is given with its context. The antigen is undetermined. Only in-frame clones appear in the TCRdb table, and some are missing; sequencing was by immunoSEQ multiplex PCR. The sample shows some 40,000 clones, less than 95% of them seen only once. V was shortened by 2 bases and J by 7 bases, with 15 bases between the two germline ends. Germline V lookup: CDR1 GTSNPN, CDR2 SVGIG (reference sequence). This CDR3 has 13 residues. This entry belongs to a study of graft-versus-host responses after intestinal transplantation. Study details: Among the recipients, transplants were multivisceral, liver-intestinal, or isolated intestinal. Tacrolimus plus steroids were given to all recipients for roughly three years, preceded by anti-thymocyte globulin induction.

Study-level results: Association was observed between peak circulating GvH clone levels and early post-transplant HvG declines. Recipient bone marrow held GvH clones, some seen earlier in ileum or blood.

The receptor comes from a human patient who received an intestinal transplant, so some T cells may come from the graft donor. The chain combines TRBV30 with TRBJ2-7; TRBD2 is a possible D gene (5 bases). The sample here was PBMCs, taken around 320 days after intestinal transplant. The CDR3 loop reads CAWSPTTIVEQYF. For the CDR3, the DNA is TGTGCCTGGAGTCCCACGACTATCGTGGAGCAGTACTTC.